A selection of T cell receptor beta chains follows, all from one sample in a study of Ad26.COV2.S vaccination and SARS-CoV-2 variants. Repertoires were generated with immunoSEQ multiplex PCR, while TCRdb's copy carries only in-frame clones and drops some. The sample lists under 550,000 clones, 88% occurring once. The material sequenced was peripheral blood, taken in a trial of Ad26.COV2.S vaccine versus placebo. Receptors originate from a person between 18 and 60 years old who received the Ad26.COV2.S COVID-19 vaccine or a placebo. CDR3s include the opening cysteine and the closing phenylalanine or tryptophan. Each record gives: J gene, clone size, D gene, V gene, CDR3 protein, CDR3 DNA. D genes are given only for firm matches. Clone size is given for some rows only: seen once, a few or many times, or a class if the clone is expanded.

TRBJ2-2,.,.,TRBV5-1,CASSNAALNTGELFF,TGCGCCAGCAGCAACGCAGCCTTGAACACCGGGGAGCTGTTTTTT
TRBJ1-6,few,TRBD1,TRBV11-2,CASRPVQGQSYNSPLHF,TGTGCCAGCAGGCCTGTACAGGGGCAGTCATATAATTCACCCCTCCACTTT
TRBJ2-3,.,.,TRBV28,CASTPPRVSTDTQYF,TGTGCCAGCACCCCCCCCCGGGTAAGCACAGATACGCAGTATTTT
TRBJ1-1,.,.,TRBV5-1,CASSFRADNTEAFF,TGCGCCAGCAGCTTCCGAGCGGACAACACTGAAGCTTTCTTT
TRBJ1-3,.,TRBD1,TRBV5-4,CASRNRDREPGNTIYF,TGTGCCAGCAGAAACCGGGACAGGGAGCCTGGAAACACCATATATTTT
TRBJ2-7,.,.,TRBV6-2/TRBV6-3,CASSYNPVSYEQYF,TGTGCCAGCAGTTACAACCCAGTTTCCTACGAGCAGTACTTC
TRBJ2-1,.,.,TRBV19,CASSTQTRNEQFF,TGTGCCAGTAGTACCCAAACCAGAAATGAGCAGTTCTTC
TRBJ2-5,.,.,TRBV3-1/TRBV3-2,CASRQTGVFYF,TGTGCCAGCAGGCAGACAGGTGTCTTCTACTTC
TRBJ2-3,.,.,TRBV9,CASSVEPRTDTQYF,TGTGCCAGCAGCGTAGAACCGAGAACAGATACGCAGTATTTT
TRBJ2-7,.,TRBD1,TRBV28,CAAGTGLGEQYF,TGTGCCGCCGGGACAGGTCTCGGCGAGCAGTACTTC
TRBJ2-3,.,.,TRBV7-2,CASSPFRVTDTQYF,TGTGCCAGCAGCCCCTTCAGGGTAACAGATACGCAGTATTTT
TRBJ2-5,.,TRBD2,TRBV4-3,CASSQDPPGGAETQYF,TGCGCCAGCAGCCAAGATCCCCCGGGGGGTGCAGAGACCCAGTACTTC
TRBJ2-7,few,TRBD1,TRBV7-9,CASTHMGGDRVTYEQYF,TGTGCCAGCACCCATATGGGCGGGGACAGGGTCACCTACGAGCAGTACTTC
TRBJ2-5,.,TRBD2,TRBV3-1/TRBV3-2,CASSLWASGGTIETQYF,TGTGCCAGCAGCTTATGGGCAAGCGGGGGGACAATAGAGACCCAGTACTTC
TRBJ1-3,.,TRBD1,TRBV3-1/TRBV3-2,CASRRDRRSGNTIYF,TGTGCCAGCAGGAGGGACAGGCGCTCTGGAAACACCATATATTTT
TRBJ2-3,.,TRBD2,TRBV4-3,CASSLLEGLAGVTPSTDTQYF,TGCGCCAGCAGCCTACTGGAAGGACTAGCGGGGGTCACCCCTAGCACAGATACGCAGTATTTT
TRBJ1-1,.,.,TRBV9,CASSVGARQQNTEAFF,TGTGCCAGCAGCGTAGGGGCCCGGCAACAGAACACTGAAGCTTTCTTT
TRBJ2-5,.,TRBD1,TRBV3-1/TRBV3-2,CASSQPTGGVETQYF,TGTGCCAGCAGCCAACCGACAGGGGGCGTTGAGACCCAGTACTTC
TRBJ2-7,.,TRBD2,TRBV19,CASTSGGDEQYF,TGTGCCAGTACAAGCGGGGGTGACGAGCAGTACTTC
TRBJ1-1,.,.,TRBV5-6,CASSFWGSEAFF,TGTGCCAGCAGCTTTTGGGGATCTGAAGCTTTCTTT
TRBJ1-5,.,.,TRBV28,CASSRDLGGGQPQHF,TGTGCCAGCAGTCGGGACCTGGGAGGTGGTCAGCCCCAGCATTTT
TRBJ1-1,.,.,TRBV27,CASSWSGQLNTEAFF,TGTGCCAGCAGTTGGTCCGGGCAACTGAACACTGAAGCTTTCTTT
TRBJ2-7,.,.,TRBV6-2/TRBV6-3,CASSLPSYEQYF,TGTGCCAGCAGTCTCCCCTCCTACGAGCAGTACTTC
TRBJ2-7,.,TRBD1,TRBV4-1,CASSQPKDTLRDRVF,TGCGCCAGCAGCCAACCCAAAGATACCCTCCGGGACAGGGTCTTC
TRBJ2-5,.,.,TRBV3-1/TRBV3-2,CASSPYEGGAQETQYF,TGTGCCAGCAGCCCCTACGAGGGGGGCGCCCAAGAGACCCAGTACTTC
TRBJ1-1,.,.,TRBV28,CASRNTGGTEAFF,TGTGCCAGCAGAAACACAGGAGGCACTGAAGCTTTCTTT
TRBJ2-7,.,TRBD1,TRBV29-1,CSVDAGTGYEQYF,TGCAGCGTCGACGCGGGGACAGGCTACGAGCAGTACTTC
TRBJ1-4,.,.,TRBV11-2,CASSLGPRAEKLFF,TGTGCCAGCAGCTTAGGCCCCCGGGCCGAAAAACTGTTTTTT
TRBJ2-5,.,TRBD1,TRBV19,CASSEQGAMKTQYF,TGTGCCAGTAGTGAACAGGGGGCAATGAAGACCCAGTACTTC
TRBJ2-7,once,.,TRBV23-1,CASSQSGLSGEQYF,TGCGCCAGCAGTCAATCGGGGCTCTCGGGGGAGCAGTACTTC
TRBJ1-5,.,.,TRBV28,CASSLGGGNQPQHF,TGTGCCAGCAGTTTAGGAGGGGGCAATCAGCCCCAGCATTTT
TRBJ2-5,.,.,TRBV7-2,CASSLKFQETQYF,TGTGCCAGCAGCTTGAAGTTCCAAGAGACCCAGTACTTC
TRBJ1-1,.,TRBD1,TRBV24-1,CATSAGQGGGEAFF,TGTGCCACCAGTGCGGGACAGGGCGGGGGTGAAGCTTTCTTT
TRBJ2-7,.,.,TRBV20-1,CSATLQREQYF,TGCAGCGCGACGTTACAAAGGGAGCAGTACTTC
TRBJ2-7,.,TRBD1,TRBV29-1,CSAAGTGDEQYF,TGCAGCGCTGCCGGGACAGGGGACGAGCAGTACTTC
TRBJ1-4,.,TRBD1,TRBV28,CASSLTGGEKLFF,TGTGCCAGCAGTTTGACAGGGGGTGAAAAACTGTTTTTT
TRBJ1-6,.,.,TRBV4-1,CASSQANPGRGSPLHF,TGCGCCAGCAGCCAAGCGAACCCCGGTCGAGGCTCACCCCTCCACTTT
TRBJ2-7,.,.,TRBV19,CASSTPGQSYEQYF,TGTGCCAGTAGTACCCCGGGGCAGTCCTACGAGCAGTACTTC
TRBJ2-6,.,.,TRBV23-1,CASSQGTGCRFTSNPSGANVLTF,TGCGCCAGCAGTCAAGGGACTGGGTGTCGTTTTACTTCTAATCCCTCTGGGGCCAACGTCCTGACTTTC
TRBJ2-1,.,.,TRBV20-1,CSASFWGTYNEQFF,TGCAGTGCTAGTTTCTGGGGGACCTACAATGAGCAGTTCTTC
TRBJ2-3,once,TRBD1,TRBV6-6,CASRDRDRSTDTQYF,TGTGCCAGCAGGGACCGGGACAGGAGCACAGATACGCAGTATTTT
TRBJ2-7,.,.,TRBV19,CASSQTPGATYEQYF,TGTGCCAGTAGTCAGACGCCCGGAGCTACCTACGAGCAGTACTTC
TRBJ2-7,.,.,TRBV12-3/TRBV12-4,CASRKTGFYEQYF,TGTGCCAGCAGAAAAACAGGGTTCTACGAGCAGTACTTC
TRBJ2-5,once,.,TRBV4-1,CASRSFPRRETQYF,TGCGCCAGCAGGAGTTTCCCCCGAAGGGAGACCCAGTACTTC